This is a list of T cell receptor beta chains from one sample in a study of identical twins. Each CDR3 protein is one row after TCRdb ran MiXCR on the 5' RACE reads. The data show 450,000 to 650,000 distinct CDR3 sequences, with more than 9% seen just once and approximately 3% held by the top ten. These data were also filed under a second study, of yellow fever vaccine responses in identical twins.

Sequenced input: PBMCs. Receptors originate from a woman aged 18-29 years in good health. Each CDR3 is given with its conserved first and last residue. A D gene is named only where the DNA matches it firmly. Size is omitted from some rows. Given values are once, few, many or a class for expanded clones.

j_call: TRBJ2-1; d_call: TRBD2; v_call: TRBV29-1; clone_size: -; cdr3_nt: TGCAGTTGGACTAGCGGGAGCGGGGGGAATGAGCAGTTCTTC; cdr3_aa: CSWTSGSGGNEQFF
j_call: TRBJ1-1; d_call: -; v_call: TRBV3-1; clone_size: few; cdr3_nt: TGTGCCAGCAGCCAAGTCGGGGGCAGTACTGAAGCTTTCTTT; cdr3_aa: CASSQVGGSTEAFF
j_call: TRBJ2-2; d_call: TRBD2; v_call: TRBV24-1; clone_size: few; cdr3_nt: TGTGCCACCAGTGATTTTACTAGCGGGAACACCGGGGAGCTGTTTTTT; cdr3_aa: CATSDFTSGNTGELFF
j_call: TRBJ2-2; d_call: -; v_call: TRBV13; clone_size: many; cdr3_nt: TGTGCCAGCAGCCTATACGGGGGGAACACCGGGGAGCTGTTTTTT; cdr3_aa: CASSLYGGNTGELFF
j_call: TRBJ2-6; d_call: -; v_call: TRBV14; clone_size: few; cdr3_nt: TGTGCCAGCAGCCAAATGGGCTCTGGGGCCAACGTCCTGACTTTC; cdr3_aa: CASSQMGSGANVLTF
j_call: TRBJ2-1; d_call: TRBD2; v_call: TRBV12-3/TRBV12-4; clone_size: -; cdr3_nt: TGTGCCAGCAGTTTTATTTCGCTAGCGGTCGGAAATGAGCAGTTCTTC; cdr3_aa: CASSFISLAVGNEQFF
j_call: TRBJ2-2; d_call: -; v_call: TRBV29-1; clone_size: many; cdr3_nt: TGCAGCGTGGCGGCCTCATACCCGAACACCGGGGAGCTGTTTTTT; cdr3_aa: CSVAASYPNTGELFF
j_call: TRBJ2-1; d_call: -; v_call: TRBV19; clone_size: -; cdr3_nt: TGTGCCAGTAGTATTAGCCCGCTGGGTTCCTACAATGAGCAGTTCTTC; cdr3_aa: CASSISPLGSYNEQFF
j_call: TRBJ2-3; d_call: TRBD2; v_call: TRBV27; clone_size: -; cdr3_nt: TGTGCCAGCAGTTTATTCCCGCGGGAGGCGTCAGATACGCAGTATTTT; cdr3_aa: CASSLFPREASDTQYF
j_call: TRBJ1-1; d_call: -; v_call: TRBV20-1; clone_size: many; cdr3_nt: TGCAGTGCTAGAGAGGCACGCACTGAAGCTTTCTTT; cdr3_aa: CSAREARTEAFF
j_call: TRBJ2-2; d_call: TRBD1; v_call: TRBV27; clone_size: many; cdr3_nt: TGTGCCAGCAGTCCCGGGACAGGGACGGGGGAGCTGTTTTTT; cdr3_aa: CASSPGTGTGELFF
j_call: TRBJ2-4; d_call: TRBD1; v_call: TRBV12-3/TRBV12-4; clone_size: -; cdr3_nt: TGTGCCAGCAGTCCCCGACAGGGTAGAAACATTCAGTACTTC; cdr3_aa: CASSPRQGRNIQYF
j_call: TRBJ2-6; d_call: TRBD1; v_call: TRBV29-1; clone_size: many; cdr3_nt: TGCAGCGTTCGGGACAGATCTGGGGCCAACGTCCTGACTTTC; cdr3_aa: CSVRDRSGANVLTF
j_call: TRBJ2-2; d_call: -; v_call: TRBV29-1; clone_size: many; cdr3_nt: TGCAGCGTTGAAATATTTAACACCGGGGAGCTGTTTTTT; cdr3_aa: CSVEIFNTGELFF
j_call: TRBJ2-1; d_call: TRBD2; v_call: TRBV4-2; clone_size: few; cdr3_nt: TGTGCCAGCAGCCAAGGCGGGGGGCTATCCTACAATGAGCAGTTCTTC; cdr3_aa: CASSQGGGLSYNEQFF
j_call: TRBJ2-1; d_call: -; v_call: TRBV9; clone_size: -; cdr3_nt: TGTGCCAGCAGCGTAGAATCGCACAGGGTCACATACAATGAGCAGTTCTTC; cdr3_aa: CASSVESHRVTYNEQFF
j_call: TRBJ1-6; d_call: -; v_call: TRBV2; clone_size: -; cdr3_nt: TGTGCCAGCAGACTGGACAGCCAAGGGAATTCACCCCTCCACTTT; cdr3_aa: CASRLDSQGNSPLHF
j_call: TRBJ2-5; d_call: TRBD2; v_call: TRBV20-1; clone_size: -; cdr3_nt: TGCAGTGCTAAAGCTAGCGGGAGTCGATTGGAGACCCAGTACTTC; cdr3_aa: CSAKASGSRLETQYF
j_call: TRBJ1-1; d_call: TRBD1; v_call: TRBV15; clone_size: -; cdr3_nt: TGTGCCACCAGCAGAGTGCTAGGAGCCGGGACAGAGTACCCTGAAGCTTTCTTT; cdr3_aa: CATSRVLGAGTEYPEAFF
j_call: TRBJ2-2; d_call: -; v_call: TRBV6-5; clone_size: many; cdr3_nt: TGTGCCAGCAGTTTGGGACCCAAGAACACCGGGGAGCTGTTTTTT; cdr3_aa: CASSLGPKNTGELFF
j_call: TRBJ2-7; d_call: TRBD2; v_call: TRBV30; clone_size: few; cdr3_nt: TGTGCCTGGACGGGACTAGTCAGCTACGAGCAGTACTTC; cdr3_aa: CAWTGLVSYEQYF
j_call: TRBJ1-5; d_call: -; v_call: TRBV7-8; clone_size: few; cdr3_nt: TGTGCCAGCAGCTTAGTTTCAGGCCCGAATCAGCCCCAGCATTTT; cdr3_aa: CASSLVSGPNQPQHF
j_call: TRBJ2-7; d_call: -; v_call: TRBV3-1; clone_size: -; cdr3_nt: TGTGCCACCTCCCAAGTGCGACACAGAACCTACGAGCAGTACTTC; cdr3_aa: CATSQVRHRTYEQYF
j_call: TRBJ1-2; d_call: TRBD1; v_call: TRBV12-3/TRBV12-4; clone_size: few; cdr3_nt: TGTGCCAGCAGTTCACCGATAATACAGGGGAATGGCTACACCTTC; cdr3_aa: CASSSPIIQGNGYTF
j_call: TRBJ2-4; d_call: -; v_call: TRBV2; clone_size: few; cdr3_nt: TGTGCCAGCAGGCGACGGGGAAACATTCAGTACTTC; cdr3_aa: CASRRRGNIQYF
j_call: TRBJ2-2; d_call: -; v_call: TRBV5-1; clone_size: -; cdr3_nt: TGCGCCAGCTCAACCTGGACAGACACCGGGGAGCTGTTTTTT; cdr3_aa: CASSTWTDTGELFF
j_call: TRBJ2-1; d_call: -; v_call: TRBV5-1; clone_size: few; cdr3_nt: TGCGCCAGCAGCTTGGTTCCCCAGGGCAGTAATGAGCAGTTCTTC; cdr3_aa: CASSLVPQGSNEQFF
j_call: TRBJ2-3; d_call: -; v_call: TRBV24-1; clone_size: few; cdr3_nt: TGTGCCACCAGTGGGTTCACAGATACGCAGTATTTT; cdr3_aa: CATSGFTDTQYF
j_call: TRBJ2-1; d_call: -; v_call: TRBV11-2; clone_size: -; cdr3_nt: TGTGCCAGCAGCTTACACTCAGGGACTGGCCAGTTCTTC; cdr3_aa: CASSLHSGTGQFF
j_call: TRBJ2-5; d_call: -; v_call: TRBV6-1; clone_size: -; cdr3_nt: TGTGCCAGCAGTCTCAAGGGGGATCGAGAGACCCAGTACTTC; cdr3_aa: CASSLKGDRETQYF
j_call: TRBJ2-1; d_call: TRBD2; v_call: TRBV7-9; clone_size: few; cdr3_nt: TGTGCCAGCAGCACCCGACTAGCGGTTTACAATGAGCAGTTCTTC; cdr3_aa: CASSTRLAVYNEQFF
j_call: TRBJ2-4; d_call: -; v_call: TRBV2; clone_size: many; cdr3_nt: TGTGCCAGCACCGCCAACACCAAAAACATTCAGTACTTC; cdr3_aa: CASTANTKNIQYF
j_call: TRBJ2-7; d_call: TRBD2; v_call: TRBV20-1; clone_size: many; cdr3_nt: TGCAGTGCTAGTGTAGCGGGGGGCGTCTACGAGCAGTACTTC; cdr3_aa: CSASVAGGVYEQYF
j_call: TRBJ2-3; d_call: -; v_call: TRBV5-1; clone_size: many; cdr3_nt: TGCGCCAGCAGCTCGGGACAACCCCTCGAAGATACGCAGTATTTT; cdr3_aa: CASSSGQPLEDTQYF
j_call: TRBJ2-1; d_call: -; v_call: TRBV19; clone_size: -; cdr3_nt: TGTGCCAGTAGGGGAAATAGCGATGAGCAGTTCTTC; cdr3_aa: CASRGNSDEQFF